This T cell receptor (beta chain) was captured in a study of OX40 agonist ivuxolimab in advanced cancers. Regarding the complete study: The costimulatory receptor OX40 (CD134) was targeted by ivuxolimab, a fully human IgG2 agonistic monoclonal antibody. Intravenous ivuxolimab was administered to patients every 2 weeks at six dose levels: 0.01, 0.1, 0.3, 1.5, 3 and 10 mg/kg. Of the approximately 54 dose-escalation patients, hepatocellular carcinoma was present in roughly 19, melanoma in roughly 15, renal cell carcinoma in 9 and head and neck cancer in 9. In the dose-escalation cohort, 82.7% of patients were male, and the mean age was roughly 56 years with a range of roughly 20 to 85. Prior anti-PD-1, anti-PD-L1 or anti-CTLA-4 therapy was permitted, and checkpoint inhibitors had been received by around 39% of dose-escalation patients. Partial responses occurred in three dose-escalation patients, of whom one had hepatocellular carcinoma and two had cutaneous melanoma. The purpose of peripheral TCRbeta sequencing was to test whether ivuxolimab changed TCR sequence diversity and led to clonal T-cell expansion. The paper reports the monotherapy dose-escalation portion (N of about 47 patients) of the phase I ivuxolimab trial. Broader findings and caveats from the paper: Partial responders in the 0.1-3.0 mg/kg groups had among the lowest normalized peripheral clonal expansion, especially among CD8+ T cells. After ivuxolimab, expanded clones were on average more numerous among CD8+ T cells than among CD4+ T cells. At doses of 0.1 to 3.0 mg/kg, clonal expansion of both CD4+ and CD8+ blood T cells was observed from baseline to week 6. The antigen specificity of the peripheral T cells that underwent clonal expansion was not determined. Low levels of normalized T-cell clonal expansion were also seen in some patients who did not respond.

The trial excluded patients who had a history of autoimmune disease or who were on systemic immunosuppression. In every dose cohort, peripheral blood was drawn for TCR sequencing at baseline, cycle 4 day 1, and cycle 7 day 1. The samples were taken from a phase I, first-in-human, multicenter, open-label dose-escalation trial of ivuxolimab. The trial enrolled adults with locally advanced or metastatic head and neck squamous cell, hepatocellular, melanoma or renal cell carcinoma. Before TCR sequencing, CD4+ T cells and CD8+ T cells from peripheral blood were sorted into separate populations. Comment on this clone: Its cognate antigen has yet to be identified. No clone much larger than this one lies a single base away; base qualities are absent.

V is pared back by 1 base and J by 4 bases, with 13 bases lying between the germline termini. The cysteine opens and the phenylalanine closes a CDR3 of 15 amino acids. Only the CDR3 portion is preserved as DNA: 45 bases, with reading frame beginning at the first base. The germline V gene encodes CDR1 SGHTA and CDR2 FQGTGA. Genomic DNA was extracted from sorted cells for sequencing of the TCRbeta CDR3 region. The immunoSEQ Assay was used for sequencing of TCRbeta CDR3 regions. Sourced from immuneACCESS, this table was stored by TCRdb with only in-frame sequences that have V and J called. A share of the clones is absent; for the studies checked, an unresolved V gene accounts for under half, and the remainder has no known explanation. This sample holds over 55,000 clones; 84% were observed only once. Roughly 0.85% of the sample goes to the ten largest clones.

This TCR was recovered from an adult with an advanced solid tumor such as melanoma, head and neck, liver or kidney cancer. The sequences come from CD4+ or CD8+ T cells sorted from blood, collected in a trial of the OX40 agonist ivuxolimab. The chain is encoded by TRBV7-3 joined to TRBJ1-2; the best D guess is TRBD1, with 5 bases matching. At the DNA level, the sequence is TGTGCCAGCAGCTTAAACGGAGGGGCGGCCTATGGCTACACCTTC. This translates into CASSLNGGAAYGYTF.